This TCR beta chain was recorded in a study of blood T cell repertoires in COVID-19 (dated by TCRdb to the early 2020s). At the level of the whole study: Samples covering the acute and convalescent phases of COVID-19 were provided by collaborators in the United States, Italy and Spain. The material from the prospective study consisted of cDNA or gDNA derived from T cells, B-cell-depleted T cells, or PBMCs. Deeply sampled blood TCRbeta repertoires from subjects exposed to, actively infected with, or recovered from COVID-19 were included in the dataset. A freely available public database, intended as a resource for researchers studying the immune response to SARS-CoV-2, is where the repertoires were released. The samples were drawn from the first 160 participants of the ongoing ImmuneRACE study and from under 1,500 subjects provided by 6 global collaborators. Sample metadata almost always included a de-identified subject ID, COVID-19 status, age in years and sex. HLA class I and class II types, where available, came from metadata supplied by the sample provider rather than from assay-based typing. What the work shows at the level of the full study, not this receptor alone: The quantity of clinical and demographic metadata differed by source and by participant and was supplied without curation.

Another Seattle source contributed samples from volunteer blood donors who had recovered from COVID-19. Collaborating institutions collected whole blood in K2EDTA tubes following their own protocols. For TCRbeta analysis, collaborators shipped samples as frozen whole blood, isolated PBMCs, or DNA extracted from either of those sample types. TCRbeta CDR3 regions were amplified from genomic DNA by means of the immunoSEQ Assay, a bias-controlled multiplex PCR. Processing in the source paper ran as follows. The number of nucleated cells in each sample was estimated from the amplification of reference gene primers within the assay. To quantify the absolute abundance of each unique TCRbeta CDR3 rearrangement, sequence reads were collapsed and filtered. For each sample, productive Simpson clonality was calculated by taking the square root of Simpson's diversity index across productive rearrangements. In TCRdb, the immuneACCESS table is reduced to in-frame sequences with V and J assigned. These tables do not hold every clone; where another copy was compared, an unresolved V gene accounts for under half, and the others remain unexplained. V, J and clone size derive from that table, while D and trimming were established from the DNA sequence. The sample yields around 250,000 clones; roughly nine tenths were counted once. The ten largest clones add up to less than 5% of the sample.

Concerning this clone: There is no known antigen for this receptor. Within one base of it there is no much larger clone, and no base qualities were kept.

V and J are trimmed by 4 bases and 10 bases, and the gene matches miss 11 bases of the junction. From the germline V gene (reference sequence), CDR1 is SGHKS and CDR2 is YYEKEE. Spanning cysteine to phenylalanine, the CDR3 consists of 16 amino acids. Only the CDR3 part of the read is kept: 48 bases, read in frame from the first base. The source material was peripheral blood. The clonotype was recovered from a woman in her forties who had recovered from COVID-19. This sequence uses TRBV5-5 and TRBJ2-2, and 12 bases in between align with TRBD2. Here is the DNA: TGTGCCAGCAGCGGGCCTAGCGGGAGGGCCCAGGAGGAGCTGTTTTTT. This codes for CASSGPSGRAQEELFF.